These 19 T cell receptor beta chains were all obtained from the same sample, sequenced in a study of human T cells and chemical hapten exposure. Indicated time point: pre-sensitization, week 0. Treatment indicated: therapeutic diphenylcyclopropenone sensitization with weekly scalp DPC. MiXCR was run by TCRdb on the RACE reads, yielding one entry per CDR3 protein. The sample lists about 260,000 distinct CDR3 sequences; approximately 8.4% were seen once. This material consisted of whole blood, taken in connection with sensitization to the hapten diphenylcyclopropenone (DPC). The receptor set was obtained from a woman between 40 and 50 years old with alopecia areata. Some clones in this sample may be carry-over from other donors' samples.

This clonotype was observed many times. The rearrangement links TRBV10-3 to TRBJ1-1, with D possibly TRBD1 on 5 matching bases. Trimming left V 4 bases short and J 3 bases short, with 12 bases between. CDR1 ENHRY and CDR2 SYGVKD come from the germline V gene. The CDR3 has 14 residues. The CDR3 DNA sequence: TGTGCCATCAGTGGACAGAGCAAGGACACTGAAGCTTTCTTT. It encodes CAISGQSKDTEAFF.

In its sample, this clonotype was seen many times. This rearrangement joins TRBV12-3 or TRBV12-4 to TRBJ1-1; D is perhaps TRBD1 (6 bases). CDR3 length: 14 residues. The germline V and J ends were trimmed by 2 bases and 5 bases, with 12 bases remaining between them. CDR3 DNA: TGTGCCAGCAGTTTACGGGGGGCTGGGACTGAAGCTTTCTTT. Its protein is CASSLRGAGTEAFF.

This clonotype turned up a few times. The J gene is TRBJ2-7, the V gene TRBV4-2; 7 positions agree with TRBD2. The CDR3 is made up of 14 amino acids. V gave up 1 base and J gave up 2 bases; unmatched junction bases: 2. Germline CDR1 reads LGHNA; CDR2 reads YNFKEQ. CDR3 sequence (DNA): TGTGCCAGCAGCCAAGCTAGCGGCACCTACGAGCAGTACTTC. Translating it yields CASSQASGTYEQYF.

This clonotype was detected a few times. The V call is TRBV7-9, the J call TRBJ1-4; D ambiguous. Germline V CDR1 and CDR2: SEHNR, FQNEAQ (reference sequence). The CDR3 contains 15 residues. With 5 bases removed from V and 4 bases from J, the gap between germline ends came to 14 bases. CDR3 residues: CASSVYSSRNEKLFF. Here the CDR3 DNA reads TGTGCCAGCAGCGTCTACAGTTCCCGTAATGAAAAACTGTTTTTT.

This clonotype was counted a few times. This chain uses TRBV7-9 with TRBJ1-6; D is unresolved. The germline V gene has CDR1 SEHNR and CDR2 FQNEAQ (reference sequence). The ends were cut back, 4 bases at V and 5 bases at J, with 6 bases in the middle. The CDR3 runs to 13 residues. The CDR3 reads CASSSPHNSPLHF. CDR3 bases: TGTGCCAGCAGCTCGCCCCATAATTCACCCCTCCACTTT.

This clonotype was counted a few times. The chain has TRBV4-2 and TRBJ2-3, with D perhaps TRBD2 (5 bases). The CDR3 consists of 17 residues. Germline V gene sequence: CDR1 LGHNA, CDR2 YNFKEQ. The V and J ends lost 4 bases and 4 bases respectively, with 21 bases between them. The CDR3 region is CASSPTQLGGFPDTQYF. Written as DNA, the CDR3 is TGTGCCAGCAGCCCGACACAACTAGGCGGTTTCCCAGATACGCAGTATTTT.

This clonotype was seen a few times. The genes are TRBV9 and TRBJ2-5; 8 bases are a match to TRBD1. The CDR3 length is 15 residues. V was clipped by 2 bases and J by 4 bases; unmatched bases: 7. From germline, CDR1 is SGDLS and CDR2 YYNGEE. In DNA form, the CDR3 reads TGTGCCAGCAGCGTCGACAGGGGCGGAGGAGAGACCCAGTACTTC. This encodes CASSVDRGGGETQYF.

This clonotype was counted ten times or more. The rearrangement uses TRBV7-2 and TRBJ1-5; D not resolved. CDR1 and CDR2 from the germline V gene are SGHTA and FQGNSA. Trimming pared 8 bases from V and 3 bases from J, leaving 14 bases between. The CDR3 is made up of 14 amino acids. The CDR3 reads CASGGPTSNQPQHF. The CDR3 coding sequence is TGTGCCAGCGGAGGACCGACCTCCAATCAGCCCCAGCATTTT. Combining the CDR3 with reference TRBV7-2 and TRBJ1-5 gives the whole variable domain GAGVSQSPSNKVTEKGKDVELRCDPISGHTALYWYRQSLGQGLEFLIYFQGNSAPDKSGLPSDRFSAERTGGSVSTLTIQRTQQEDSAVYLCASGGPTSNQPQHFGDGTRLSIL.

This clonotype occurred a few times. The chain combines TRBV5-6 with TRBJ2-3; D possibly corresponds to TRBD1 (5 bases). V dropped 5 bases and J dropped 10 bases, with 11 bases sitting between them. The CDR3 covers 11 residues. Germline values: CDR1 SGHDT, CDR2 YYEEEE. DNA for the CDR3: TGTGCCAGCAGTGAGACAGAGGCGCAGTATTTT. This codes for CASSETEAQYF.

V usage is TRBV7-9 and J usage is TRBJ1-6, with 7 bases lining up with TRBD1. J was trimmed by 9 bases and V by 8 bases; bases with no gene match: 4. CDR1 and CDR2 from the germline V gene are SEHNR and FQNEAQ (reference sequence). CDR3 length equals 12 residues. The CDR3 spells CASGDSFSPLHF. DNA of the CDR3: TGTGCCAGCGGGGACAGTTTTTCACCCCTCCACTTT.

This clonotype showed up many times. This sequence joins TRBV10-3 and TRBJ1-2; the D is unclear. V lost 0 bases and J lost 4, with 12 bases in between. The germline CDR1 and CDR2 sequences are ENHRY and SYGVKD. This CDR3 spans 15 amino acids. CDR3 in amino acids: CAISESGGAGYGYTF. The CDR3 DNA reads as TGTGCCATCAGTGAGTCGGGCGGAGCGGGCTATGGCTACACCTTC.

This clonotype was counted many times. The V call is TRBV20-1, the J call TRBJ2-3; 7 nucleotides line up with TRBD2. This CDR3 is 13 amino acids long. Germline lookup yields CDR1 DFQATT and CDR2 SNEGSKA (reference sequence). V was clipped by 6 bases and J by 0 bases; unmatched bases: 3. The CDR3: CSADSGSTDTQYF. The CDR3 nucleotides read TGCAGTGCGGATAGCGGGAGCACAGATACGCAGTATTTT.

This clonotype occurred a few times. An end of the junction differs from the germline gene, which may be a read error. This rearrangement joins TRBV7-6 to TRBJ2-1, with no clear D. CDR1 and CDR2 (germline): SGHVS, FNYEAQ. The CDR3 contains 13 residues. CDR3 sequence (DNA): TGTGCCAGCAGCAACGGTGGTTACAGTGAGCAGTTCTTC. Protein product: CASSNGGYSEQFF.

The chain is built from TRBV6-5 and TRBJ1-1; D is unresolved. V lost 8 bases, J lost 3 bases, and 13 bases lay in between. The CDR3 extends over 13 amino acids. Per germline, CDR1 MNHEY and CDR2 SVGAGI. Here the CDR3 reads CASRLGTYTEAFF. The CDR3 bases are TGTGCCAGCCGTTTAGGTACTTACACTGAAGCTTTCTTT.

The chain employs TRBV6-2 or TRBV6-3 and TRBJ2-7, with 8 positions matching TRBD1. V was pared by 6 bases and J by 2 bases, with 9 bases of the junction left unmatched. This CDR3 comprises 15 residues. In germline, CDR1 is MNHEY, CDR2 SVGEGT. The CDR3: CASSPATGGAYEQYF. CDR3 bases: TGTGCCAGCAGCCCGGCCACAGGGGGTGCCTACGAGCAGTACTTC.

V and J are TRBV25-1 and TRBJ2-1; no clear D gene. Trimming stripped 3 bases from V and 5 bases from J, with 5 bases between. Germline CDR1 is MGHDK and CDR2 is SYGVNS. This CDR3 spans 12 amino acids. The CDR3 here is CASSETDNEQFF. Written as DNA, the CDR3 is TGTGCCAGCAGTGAGACGGACAATGAGCAGTTCTTC.

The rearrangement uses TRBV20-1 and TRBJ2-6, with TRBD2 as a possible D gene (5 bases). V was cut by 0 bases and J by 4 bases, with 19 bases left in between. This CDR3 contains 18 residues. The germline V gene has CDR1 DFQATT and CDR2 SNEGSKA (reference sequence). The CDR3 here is CSARDGVLTSTGANVLTF. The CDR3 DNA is TGCAGTGCTAGAGACGGGGTCCTCACCTCCACCGGGGCCAACGTCCTGACTTTC.

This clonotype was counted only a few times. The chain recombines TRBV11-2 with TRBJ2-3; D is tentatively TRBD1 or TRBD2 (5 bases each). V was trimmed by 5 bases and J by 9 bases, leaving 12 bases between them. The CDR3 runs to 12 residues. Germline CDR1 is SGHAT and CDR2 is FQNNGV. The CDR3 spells CASSLRGRTQYF. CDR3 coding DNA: TGTGCCAGCAGCCTGAGGGGACGGACGCAGTATTTT. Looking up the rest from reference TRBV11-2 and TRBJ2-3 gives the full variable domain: EAGVAQSPRYKIIEKRQSVAFWCNPISGHATLYWYQQILGQGPKLLIQFQNNGVVDDSQLPKDRFSAERLKGVDSTLKIQPAKLEDSAVYLCASSLRGRTQYFGPGTRLTVL.

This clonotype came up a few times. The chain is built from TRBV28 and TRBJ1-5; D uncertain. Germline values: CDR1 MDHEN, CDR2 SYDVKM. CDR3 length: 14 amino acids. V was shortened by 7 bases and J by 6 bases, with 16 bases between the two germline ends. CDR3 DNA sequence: TGTGCCAGCAACACGGGAAGGGATGGTCAGCCCCAGCATTTT. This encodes CASNTGRDGQPQHF.